The subject of this entry is one T cell receptor (beta chain). Its antigen is not known. Time point noted: pre-treatment sample, taken before nivolumab and TIL therapy. The tumor samples were excised metastases, mostly pleural nodules or supraclavicular lymph nodes. The entry originates in a study of TIL therapy for anti-PD-1-resistant metastatic lung cancer. Study background: Median tumor mutation burden was about 1.5 mutations per megabase. General study results and limits: TIL cultures after expansion showed higher clonality and lower diversity than baseline tumor (median about 6% vs 30%). Many TIL product clones were absent from baseline tumor, suggesting clonal contraction.

This was the immunoSEQ v3 assay. Measured with immunoSEQ multiplex PCR; TCRdb has only the in-frame clones, and not every one. The sample has more than 90,000 clones, 50% to 70% seen once. CDR1 is LGHNA and CDR2 is YNFKEQ in the germline V gene. The CDR3 is made up of 17 amino acids. V lost 2 bases, J lost 1 base, and 14 bases lay in between. The source of this sequence is a person between 30 and 79 years old with non-small cell lung cancer. The rearrangement uses TRBV4-2 and TRBJ2-2; D is unclear. This specimen consisted of tumor tissue, obtained at baseline. The CDR3 nucleotides read TGTGCCAGCAGCCAAAAGAGGCAGAACGGGAACACCGGGGAGCTGTTTTTT. Translated, it gives CASSQKRQNGNTGELFF.